The clone carrying this TCR beta chain was counted between two and nine times. Its antigen remains unknown. Possible read error: a much larger clone is one base away. These data belong to a study of breast tumors, draining lymph nodes, adjacent tissues. The lymph nodes were axillary draining lymph nodes from breast cancer patients. Overall study results and limits: Data only fit, rather than demonstrated, lymph node origin of most tumor T cells. Tumor repertoires ranked between lymph nodes and nontumor tissue in diversity, with V and J gene preferences.

This CDR3 has 12 amino acids. CDR1 and CDR2 (germline): SEHNR, FQNEAQ (reference sequence). MiXCR was run by TCRdb on the multiplex PCR reads, yielding one entry per CDR3 protein. The sample contains 150,000 to 200,000 distinct CDR3 sequences, around a third of which appear only once. What was sequenced was axillary lymph node tissue. The origin of this receptor is a female donor with breast cancer. Some clones in this sample may be carry-over from other donors' samples. The gene calls are TRBV7-9 and TRBJ1-4; D is unclear. The CDR3 loop is CTSSPQDEKLFF. The DNA for the CDR3 is TGTACCAGCAGCCCGCAAGATGAAAAACTGTTTTTT.